The sequence of this T cell receptor (beta chain) was determined in a study of blood T cell repertoires in COVID-19 (TCRdb year 2020). As for the study more broadly: Samples from collaborators originated in the United States, Italy and Spain and spanned both the acute and convalescent phases of COVID-19. The material from the prospective study consisted of cDNA or gDNA derived from T cells, B-cell-depleted T cells, or PBMCs. The dataset comprised deeply sampled blood TCRbeta repertoires from subjects exposed to, actively infected with, or recovered from COVID-19. The repertoires were released in a freely available public database meant as a resource for research on the immune response to SARS-CoV-2. Samples were obtained from the ongoing ImmuneRACE study (first 160 participants) and from over 1,000 subjects provided by 6 global collaborators. Nearly every sample came with metadata listing a de-identified subject ID, COVID-19 status, age in years and sex. Where HLA class I and class II types were available, the types were taken from metadata supplied by the sample provider, not from assay-based typing.

The investigation overall reported the following: The quantity of clinical and demographic metadata differed by source and by participant and was supplied without curation.

On this clone itself: It has no known antigen specificity. The record has no base qualities; no much larger clone is one base away.

Collaborating institutions collected whole blood in K2EDTA tubes following their own protocols. For TCRbeta analysis, collaborators shipped samples in one of three forms: frozen whole blood, isolated PBMCs, or DNA extracted from either of those sample types. From V the trimming removes 5 bases and from J it removes 3 bases, while the gene matches leave 9 bases of the junction unaccounted for. The CDR3 spans 18 residues, from the cysteine through the phenylalanine. The entry retains the CDR3 DNA only, 54 bases that are in frame from base 1. From a lookup of the germline V gene (reference sequence), CDR1 and CDR2 are LNHDA and SQIVND. TCRbeta CDR3 regions were amplified from genomic DNA by means of the immunoSEQ Assay, a bias-controlled multiplex PCR. Per the source publication's procedure: Within the assay, amplification of reference gene primers was used to estimate how many nucleated cells each sample contained. To quantify the absolute abundance of each unique TCRbeta CDR3 rearrangement, sequence reads were collapsed and filtered. Productive Simpson clonality was computed per sample as the square root of Simpson's diversity index over productive rearrangements. TCRdb re-hosts the immuneACCESS table, in-frame sequences only. Its copies lack some clones; in the studies checked, an unresolved V gene accounts for under half of them, and the cause for the rest is not known. That table gives V, J and clone size, and the DNA gave D and trimming. Recorded for this sample are approximately 91,000 clones; about 80% of them occurred a single time. The ten largest make up approximately 25% of the sample.

The source material was peripheral blood. The chain uses TRBV19 and TRBJ2-1, and TRBD2 matches 14 of the central bases. This receptor was taken from a man between 65 and 80 years old with acute or convalescent COVID-19. CDR3 sequence: CASSPGTSGRVIYNEQFF. The DNA sequence is given as TGTGCCAGTAGTCCCGGGACTAGCGGGAGAGTAATCTACAATGAGCAGTTCTTC.